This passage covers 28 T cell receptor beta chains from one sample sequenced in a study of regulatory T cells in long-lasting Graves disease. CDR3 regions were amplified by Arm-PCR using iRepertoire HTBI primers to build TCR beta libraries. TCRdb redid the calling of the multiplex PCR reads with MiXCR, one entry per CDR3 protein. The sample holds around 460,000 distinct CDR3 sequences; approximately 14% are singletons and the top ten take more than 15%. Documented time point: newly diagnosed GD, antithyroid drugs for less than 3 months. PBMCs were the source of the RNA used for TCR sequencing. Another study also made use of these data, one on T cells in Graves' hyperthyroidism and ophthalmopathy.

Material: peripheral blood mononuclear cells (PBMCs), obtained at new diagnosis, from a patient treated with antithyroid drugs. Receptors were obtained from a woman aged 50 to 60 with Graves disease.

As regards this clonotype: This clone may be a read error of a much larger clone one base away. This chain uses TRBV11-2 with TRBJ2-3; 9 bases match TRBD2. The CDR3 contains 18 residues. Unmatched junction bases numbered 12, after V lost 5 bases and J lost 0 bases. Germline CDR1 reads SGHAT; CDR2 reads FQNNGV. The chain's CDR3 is CASSPRSGSSASTDTQYF. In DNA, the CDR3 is TGTGCCAGCAGCCCCCGTAGCGGGAGTTCGGCCAGCACAGATACGCAGTATTTT.

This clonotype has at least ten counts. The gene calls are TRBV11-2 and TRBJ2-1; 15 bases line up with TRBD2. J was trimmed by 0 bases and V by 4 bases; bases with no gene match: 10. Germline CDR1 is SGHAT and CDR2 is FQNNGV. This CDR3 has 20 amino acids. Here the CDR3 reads CASSSPEGLAGGYSYNEQFF. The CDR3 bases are TGTGCCAGCAGCTCCCCAGAGGGACTAGCGGGAGGCTACTCCTACAATGAGCAGTTCTTC.

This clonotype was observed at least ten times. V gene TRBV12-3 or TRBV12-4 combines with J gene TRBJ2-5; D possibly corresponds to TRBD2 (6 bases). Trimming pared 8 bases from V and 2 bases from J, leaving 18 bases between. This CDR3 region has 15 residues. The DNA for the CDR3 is TGTGCCAGCCGACTAGGACAAGCCCAACAAGAGACCCAGTACTTC. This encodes CASRLGQAQQETQYF.

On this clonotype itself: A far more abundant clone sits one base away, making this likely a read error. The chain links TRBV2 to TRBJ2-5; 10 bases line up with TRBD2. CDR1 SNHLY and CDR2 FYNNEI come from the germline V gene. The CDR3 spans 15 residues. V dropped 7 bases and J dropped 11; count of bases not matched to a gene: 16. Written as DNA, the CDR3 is TGTGCCAGCAAGGGGACTAGCGACTACGACAATGAGCAGTACTTC. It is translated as CASKGTSDYDNEQYF.

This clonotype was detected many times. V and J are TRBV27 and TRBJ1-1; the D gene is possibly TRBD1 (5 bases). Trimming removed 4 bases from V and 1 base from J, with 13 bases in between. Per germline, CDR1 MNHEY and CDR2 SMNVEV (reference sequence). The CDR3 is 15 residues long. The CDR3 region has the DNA TGTGCCAGCAGTTACTGGGGTACAGGGAACACTGAAGCTTTCTTT. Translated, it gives CASSYWGTGNTEAFF.

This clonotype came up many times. CDR3 nucleotides: TGTGCCAGCAGCCCGTCGGAGGGGGAGACCCAGTACTTC. Residues: CASSPSEGETQYF. This chain joins TRBV27 and TRBJ2-5; tentatively, D is TRBD2 (6 bases). This CDR3 has 13 residues. The germline CDR1 and CDR2 sequences are MNHEY and SMNVEV (reference sequence). The germline V and J ends were trimmed by 6 bases and 5 bases, with 13 bases remaining between them.

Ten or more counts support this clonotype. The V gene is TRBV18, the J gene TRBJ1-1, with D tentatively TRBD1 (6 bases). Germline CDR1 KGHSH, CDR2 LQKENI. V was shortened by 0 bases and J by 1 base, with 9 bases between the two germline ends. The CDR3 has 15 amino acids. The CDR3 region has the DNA TGTGCCAGCTCACCACCCGCGGGACAGAACACTGAAGCTTTCTTT. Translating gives CASSPPAGQNTEAFF.

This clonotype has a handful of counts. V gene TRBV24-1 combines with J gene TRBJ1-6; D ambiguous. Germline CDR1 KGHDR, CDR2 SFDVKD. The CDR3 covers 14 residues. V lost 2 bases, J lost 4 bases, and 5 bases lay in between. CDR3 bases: TGTGCCACCAGTGATTCAGAGTATAATTCACCCCTCCACTTT. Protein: CATSDSEYNSPLHF.

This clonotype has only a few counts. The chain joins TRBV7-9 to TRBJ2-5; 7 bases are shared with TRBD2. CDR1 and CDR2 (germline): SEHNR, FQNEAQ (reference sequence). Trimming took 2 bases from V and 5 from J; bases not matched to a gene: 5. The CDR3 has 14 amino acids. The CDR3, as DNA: TGTGCCAGCAGCTTAAGGGAGGGCCACGAGACCCAGTACTTC. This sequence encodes CASSLREGHETQYF.

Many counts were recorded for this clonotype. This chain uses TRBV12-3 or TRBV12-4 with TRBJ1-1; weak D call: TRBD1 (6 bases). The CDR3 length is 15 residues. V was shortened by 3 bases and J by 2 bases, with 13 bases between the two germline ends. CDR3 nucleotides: TGTGCCAGCAGTTTGCCCAGCAGGGGAAACACTGAAGCTTTCTTT. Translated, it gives CASSLPSRGNTEAFF.

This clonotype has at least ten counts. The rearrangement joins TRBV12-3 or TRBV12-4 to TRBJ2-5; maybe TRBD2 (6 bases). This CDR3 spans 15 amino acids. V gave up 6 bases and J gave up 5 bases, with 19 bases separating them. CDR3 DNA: TGTGCCAGCAGACCCGCCGCGCCCCGGGGGGAGACCCAGTACTTC. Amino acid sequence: CASRPAAPRGETQYF.

The CDR3 loop reads CSVEGQGSYGYTF. The CDR3 nucleotides read TGCAGCGTTGAGGGACAGGGAAGCTATGGCTACACCTTC. The chain recombines TRBV29-1 with TRBJ1-2; 9 positions agree with TRBD1. V trimming: 3 bases; J trimming: 4 bases; junction bases outside the gene matches: 3. The CDR3 contains 13 residues. Germline CDR1 SQVTM, CDR2 ANQGSEA.

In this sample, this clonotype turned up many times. The chain's CDR3 is CASSSYWLAGGLYEQYF. In DNA, the CDR3 is TGTGCCAGCAGTTCATACTGGCTAGCGGGAGGGCTCTACGAGCAGTACTTC. The gene calls are TRBV28 and TRBJ2-7; 12 bases are a match to TRBD2. Per the germline V gene, CDR1 is MDHEN and CDR2 is SYDVKM. This CDR3 has 17 amino acids. The J segment lost 3 bases and the V segment lost 4 bases, leaving 10 bases of the junction unmatched.

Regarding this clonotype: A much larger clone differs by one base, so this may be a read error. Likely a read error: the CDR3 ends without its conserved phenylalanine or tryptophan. CDR3 residues: CASKGLITEAFI. The CDR3 bases are TGTGCCAGCAAGGGACTGATCACTGAAGCTTTCATT. The gene calls are TRBV28 and TRBJ1-1; possible D gene TRBD1, 5 bases. Germline CDR1 and CDR2: MDHEN and SYDVKM. Trimming took 7 bases from V and 4 from J, leaving 10 bases between them. The CDR3 consists of 12 residues.

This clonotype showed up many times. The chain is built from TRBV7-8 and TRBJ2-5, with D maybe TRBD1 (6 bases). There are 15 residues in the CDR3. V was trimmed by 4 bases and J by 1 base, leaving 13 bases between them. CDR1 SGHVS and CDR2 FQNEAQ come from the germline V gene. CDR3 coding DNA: TGTGCCAGCAGCTCCCCTACAGGGAGCCAAGAGACCCAGTACTTC. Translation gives CASSSPTGSQETQYF.

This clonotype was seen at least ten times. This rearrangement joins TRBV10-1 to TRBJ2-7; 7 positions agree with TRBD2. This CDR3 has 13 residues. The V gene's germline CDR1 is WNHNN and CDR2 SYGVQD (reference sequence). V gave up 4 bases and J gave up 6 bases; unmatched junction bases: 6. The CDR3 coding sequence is TGCGCCAGCAGTGGGACTAGGATCTCCGAGCAGTACTTC. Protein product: CASSGTRISEQYF.

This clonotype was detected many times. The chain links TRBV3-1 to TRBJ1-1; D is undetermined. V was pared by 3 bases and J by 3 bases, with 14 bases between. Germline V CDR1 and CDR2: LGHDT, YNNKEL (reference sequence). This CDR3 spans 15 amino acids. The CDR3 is CASSHGILEDTEAFF. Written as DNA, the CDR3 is TGTGCCAGCAGCCACGGGATTTTGGAGGACACTGAAGCTTTCTTT. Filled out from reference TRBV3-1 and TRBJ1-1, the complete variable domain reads DTAVSQTPKYLVTQMGNDKSIKCEQNLGHDTMYWYKQDSKKFLKIMFSYNNKELIINETVPNRFSPKSPDKAHLNLHINSLELGDSAVYFCASSHGILEDTEAFFGQGTRLTVV.

CDR3 loop: CASSPGQGSISNQPQHF. CDR3 DNA: TGTGCCAGCAGCCCCGGACAGGGGTCGATTAGCAATCAGCCCCAGCATTTT. V is TRBV28 and J is TRBJ1-5, with 9 bases matching TRBD1. Germline V lookup: CDR1 MDHEN, CDR2 SYDVKM. V trimming: 6 bases; J trimming: 0 bases; junction bases outside the gene matches: 9. The CDR3 runs to 17 residues.

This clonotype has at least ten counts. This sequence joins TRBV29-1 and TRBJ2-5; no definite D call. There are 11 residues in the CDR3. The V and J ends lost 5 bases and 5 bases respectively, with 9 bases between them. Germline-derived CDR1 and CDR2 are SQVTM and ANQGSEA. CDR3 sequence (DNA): TGCAGCGTTAGGGATTTTGAGACCCAGTACTTC. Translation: CSVRDFETQYF.

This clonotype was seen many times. CDR3 in amino acids: CSVPPGDVFYNEQFF. The CDR3 coding sequence is TGCAGTGTCCCCCCAGGGGATGTGTTTTACAATGAGCAGTTCTTC. The chain carries TRBV20-1 and TRBJ2-1, with TRBD1 as a possible D gene (6 bases). V lost 7 bases and J lost 4, with 20 bases in between. The V gene's germline CDR1 is DFQATT and CDR2 SNEGSKA (reference sequence). The CDR3 consists of 15 residues.

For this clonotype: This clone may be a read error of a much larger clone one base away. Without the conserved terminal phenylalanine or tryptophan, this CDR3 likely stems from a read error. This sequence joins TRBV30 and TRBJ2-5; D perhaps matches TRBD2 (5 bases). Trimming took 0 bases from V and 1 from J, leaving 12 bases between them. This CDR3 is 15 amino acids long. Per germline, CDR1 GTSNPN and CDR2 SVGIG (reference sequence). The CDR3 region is CAWSVLPGTQETQYL. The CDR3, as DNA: TGTGCCTGGAGTGTACTCCCGGGAACCCAAGAGACCCAGTACCTC.

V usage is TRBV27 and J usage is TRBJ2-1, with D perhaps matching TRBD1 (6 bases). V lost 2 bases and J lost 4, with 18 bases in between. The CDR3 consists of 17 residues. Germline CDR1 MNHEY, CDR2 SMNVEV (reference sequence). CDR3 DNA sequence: TGTGCCAGCAGTTTAGAGGCCAACTCCAGGGGTTACAATGAGCAGTTCTTC. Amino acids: CASSLEANSRGYNEQFF.

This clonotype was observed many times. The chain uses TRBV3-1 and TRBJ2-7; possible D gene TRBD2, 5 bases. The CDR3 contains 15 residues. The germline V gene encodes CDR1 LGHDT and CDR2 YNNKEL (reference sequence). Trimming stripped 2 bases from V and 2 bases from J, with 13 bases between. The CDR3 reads CASSQLAGETYEQYF. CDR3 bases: TGTGCCAGCAGCCAATTAGCTGGGGAGACCTACGAGCAGTACTTC.

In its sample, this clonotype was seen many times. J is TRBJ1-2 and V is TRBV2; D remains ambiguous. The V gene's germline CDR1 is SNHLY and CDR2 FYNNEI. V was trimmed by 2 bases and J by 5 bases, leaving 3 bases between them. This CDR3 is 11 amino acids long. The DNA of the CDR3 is TGTGCCAGCAGTGAAATTTATGGCTACACCTTC. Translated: CASSEIYGYTF.

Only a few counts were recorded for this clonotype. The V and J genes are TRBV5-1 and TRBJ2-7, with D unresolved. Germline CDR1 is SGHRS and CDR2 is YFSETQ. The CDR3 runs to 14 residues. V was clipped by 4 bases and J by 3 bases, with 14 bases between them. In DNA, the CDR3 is TGCGCCAGCAGCCTGACACGCGTAGACTACGAGCAGTACTTC. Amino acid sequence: CASSLTRVDYEQYF.

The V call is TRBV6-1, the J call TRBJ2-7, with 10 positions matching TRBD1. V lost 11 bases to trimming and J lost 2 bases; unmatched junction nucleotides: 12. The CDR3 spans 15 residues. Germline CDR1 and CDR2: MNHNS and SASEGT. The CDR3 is CAGPGRDRGTYEQYF. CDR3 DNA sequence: TGTGCCGGGCCTGGACGGGACAGGGGTACCTACGAGCAGTACTTC.

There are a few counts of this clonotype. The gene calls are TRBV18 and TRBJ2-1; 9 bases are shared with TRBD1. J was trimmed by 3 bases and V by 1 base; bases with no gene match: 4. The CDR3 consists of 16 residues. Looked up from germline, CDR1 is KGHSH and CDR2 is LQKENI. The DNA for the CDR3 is TGTGCCAGCTCACCACAGGCGACAGGGGGCTACAATGAGCAGTTCTTC. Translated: CASSPQATGGYNEQFF.

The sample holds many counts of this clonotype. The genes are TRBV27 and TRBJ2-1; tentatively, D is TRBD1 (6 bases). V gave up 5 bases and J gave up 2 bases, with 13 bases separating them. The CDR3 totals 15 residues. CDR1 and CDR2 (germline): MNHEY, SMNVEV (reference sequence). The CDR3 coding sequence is TGTGCCAGCAGTGTCTTAGACAGGCCCTACAATGAGCAGTTCTTC. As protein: CASSVLDRPYNEQFF.